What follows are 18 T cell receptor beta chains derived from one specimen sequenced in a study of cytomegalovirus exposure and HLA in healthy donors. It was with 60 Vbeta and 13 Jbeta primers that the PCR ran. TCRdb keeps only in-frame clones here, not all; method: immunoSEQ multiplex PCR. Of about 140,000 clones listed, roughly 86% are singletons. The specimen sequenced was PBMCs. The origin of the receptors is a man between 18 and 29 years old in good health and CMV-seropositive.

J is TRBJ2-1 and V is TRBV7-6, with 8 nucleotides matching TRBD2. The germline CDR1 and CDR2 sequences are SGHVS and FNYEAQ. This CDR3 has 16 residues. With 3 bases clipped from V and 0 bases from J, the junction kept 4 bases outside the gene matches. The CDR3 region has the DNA TGTGCCAGCAGCTTGCAGCGGGAGAGCTCCTACAATGAGCAGTTCTTC. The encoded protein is CASSLQRESSYNEQFF.

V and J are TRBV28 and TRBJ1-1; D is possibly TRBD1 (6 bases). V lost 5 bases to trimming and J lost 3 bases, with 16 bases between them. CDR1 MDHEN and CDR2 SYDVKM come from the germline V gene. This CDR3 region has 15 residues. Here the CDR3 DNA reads TGTGCCAGCAGTGGCCCGGGAGGGGGGGACACTGAAGCTTTCTTT. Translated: CASSGPGGGDTEAFF.

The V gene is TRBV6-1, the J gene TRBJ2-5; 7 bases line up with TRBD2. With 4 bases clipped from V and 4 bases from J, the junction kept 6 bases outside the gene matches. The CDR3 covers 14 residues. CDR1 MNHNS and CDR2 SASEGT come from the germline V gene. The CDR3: CASSGGGLGETQYF. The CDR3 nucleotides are TGTGCCAGCAGTGGCGGGGGTCTCGGAGAGACCCAGTACTTC.

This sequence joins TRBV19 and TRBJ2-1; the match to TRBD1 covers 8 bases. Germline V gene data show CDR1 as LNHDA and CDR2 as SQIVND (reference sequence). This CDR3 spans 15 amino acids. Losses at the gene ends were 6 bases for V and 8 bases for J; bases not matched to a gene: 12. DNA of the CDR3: TGTGCCAGTAGCATATCGGACAGGGATTTAGATGAGCAGTTCTTC. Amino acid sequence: CASSISDRDLDEQFF.

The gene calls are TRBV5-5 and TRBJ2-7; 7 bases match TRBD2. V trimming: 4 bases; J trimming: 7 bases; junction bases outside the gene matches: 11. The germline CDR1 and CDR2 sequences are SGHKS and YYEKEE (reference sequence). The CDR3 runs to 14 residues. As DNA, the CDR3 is TGTGCCAGCAGCCCGGGCGGGAGCATGTGGGAGCAGTACTTC. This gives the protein CASSPGGSMWEQYF.

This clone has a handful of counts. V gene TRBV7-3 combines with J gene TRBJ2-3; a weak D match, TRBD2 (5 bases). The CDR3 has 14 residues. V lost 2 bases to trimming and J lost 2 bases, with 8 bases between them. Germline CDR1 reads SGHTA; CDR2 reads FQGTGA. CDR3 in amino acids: CASSLGSYTDTQYF. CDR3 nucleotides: TGTGCCAGCAGCTTAGGGAGCTACACAGATACGCAGTATTTT.

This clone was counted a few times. Here the CDR3 DNA reads TGTGCCAGCAGTCCGACTAGCGGGCCCCCTAGGAATGAGCAGTTCTTC. This sequence encodes CASSPTSGPPRNEQFF. The V gene is TRBV28, the J gene TRBJ2-1; 10 positions match TRBD2. CDR1 and CDR2 (germline): MDHEN, SYDVKM. V lost 5 bases and J lost 7; bases outside the gene matches: 11. The CDR3 consists of 16 residues.

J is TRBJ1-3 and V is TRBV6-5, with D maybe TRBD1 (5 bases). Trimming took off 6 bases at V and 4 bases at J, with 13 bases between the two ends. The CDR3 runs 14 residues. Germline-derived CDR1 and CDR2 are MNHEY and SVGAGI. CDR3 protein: CASRPPQGGNTIYF. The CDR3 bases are TGTGCCAGCAGACCTCCGCAGGGAGGAAACACCATATATTTT.

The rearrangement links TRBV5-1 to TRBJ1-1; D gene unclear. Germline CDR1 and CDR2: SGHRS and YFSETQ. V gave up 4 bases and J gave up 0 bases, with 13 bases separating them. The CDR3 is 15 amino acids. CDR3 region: CASSQTRGMNTEAFF. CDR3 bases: TGCGCCAGCAGCCAGACTCGGGGTATGAACACTGAAGCTTTCTTT.

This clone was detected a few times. The DNA of the CDR3 is TGTGCCAGCAGTGAAGAGGTCTTTAGGGGTCTTTACACCGGGGAGCTGTTTTTT. Its protein product is CASSEEVFRGLYTGELFF. The V call is TRBV6-1, the J call TRBJ2-2; possible D gene TRBD1, 5 bases. From germline, CDR1 is MNHNS and CDR2 SASEGT. CDR3 size: 18 residues. Trimming removed 1 base from V and 3 bases from J, with 18 bases in between.

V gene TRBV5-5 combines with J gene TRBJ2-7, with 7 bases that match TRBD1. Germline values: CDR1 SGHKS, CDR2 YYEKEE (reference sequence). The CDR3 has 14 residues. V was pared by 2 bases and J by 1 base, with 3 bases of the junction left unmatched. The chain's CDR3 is CASSFRTGSYEQYF. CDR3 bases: TGTGCCAGCAGCTTCAGGACAGGTTCCTACGAGCAGTACTTC.

Here the CDR3 reads CASSPSRVLTNIQYF. The CDR3 DNA reads as TGTGCCAGCAGCCCAAGCCGGGTTTTAACAAACATTCAGTACTTC. V usage is TRBV28 and J usage is TRBJ2-4, with D unresolved. Germline CDR1 reads MDHEN; CDR2 reads SYDVKM. V gave up 6 bases and J gave up 6 bases, with 18 bases separating them. This CDR3 is built from 15 residues.

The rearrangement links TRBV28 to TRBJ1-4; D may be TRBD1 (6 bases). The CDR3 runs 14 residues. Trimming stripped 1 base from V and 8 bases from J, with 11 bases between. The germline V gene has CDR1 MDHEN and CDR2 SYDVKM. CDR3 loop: CASSLSGATEKLFF. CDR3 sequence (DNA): TGTGCCAGCAGTTTATCAGGGGCGACCGAAAAACTGTTTTTT.

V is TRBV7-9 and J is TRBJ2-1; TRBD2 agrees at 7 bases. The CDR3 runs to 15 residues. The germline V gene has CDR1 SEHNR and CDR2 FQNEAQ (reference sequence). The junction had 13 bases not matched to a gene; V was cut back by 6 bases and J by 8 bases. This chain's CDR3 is CASRPGTTATDEQFF. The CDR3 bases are TGTGCCAGCAGACCCGGGACTACCGCTACGGATGAGCAGTTCTTC. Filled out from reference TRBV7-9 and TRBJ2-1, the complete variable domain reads DTGVSQNPRHKITKRGQNVTFRCDPISEHNRLYWYRQTLGQGPEFLTYFQNEAQLEKSRLLSDRFSAERPKGSFSTLEIQRTEQGDSAMYLCASRPGTTATDEQFFGPGTRLTVL.

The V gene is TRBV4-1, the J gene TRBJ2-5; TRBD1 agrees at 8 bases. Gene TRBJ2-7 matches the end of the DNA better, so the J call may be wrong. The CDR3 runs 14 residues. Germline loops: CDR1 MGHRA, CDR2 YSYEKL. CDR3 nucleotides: TGCGCCAGCAGCCAGCGGACAGGGTCCTACGAGCAGTACTTC. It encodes CASSQRTGSYEQYF.

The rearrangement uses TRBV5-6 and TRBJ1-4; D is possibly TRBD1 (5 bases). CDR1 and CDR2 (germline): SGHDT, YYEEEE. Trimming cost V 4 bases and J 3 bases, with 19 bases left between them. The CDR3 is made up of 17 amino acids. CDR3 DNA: TGTGCCAGCAGCCGGGGGGGACCTCTCCGCTCTAATGAAAAACTGTTTTTT. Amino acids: CASSRGGPLRSNEKLFF.

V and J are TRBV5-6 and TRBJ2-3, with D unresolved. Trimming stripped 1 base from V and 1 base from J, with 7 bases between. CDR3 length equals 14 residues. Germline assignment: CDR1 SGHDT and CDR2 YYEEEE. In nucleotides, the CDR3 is TGTGCCAGCAGCTTGAGGAGCGGCACAGATACGCAGTATTTT. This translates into CASSLRSGTDTQYF.

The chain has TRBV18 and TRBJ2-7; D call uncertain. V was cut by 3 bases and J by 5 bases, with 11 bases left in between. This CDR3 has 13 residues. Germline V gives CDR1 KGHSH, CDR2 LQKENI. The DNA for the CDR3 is TGTGCCAGCTCACCTTCGGGTGTCCACGAGCAGTACTTC. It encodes CASSPSGVHEQYF.